This record covers a single T cell receptor beta chain. Produced via immunoSEQ multiplex PCR; TCRdb's table is partial and in-frame only. This sample carries approximately 41,000 clones, approximately 68% of them seen once, and the ten largest clones take roughly 10%. The data are from a study of radiotherapy plus CTLA-4 blockade in lung cancer. Study background: Objective responses were seen in about a sixth of patients, disease control in roughly 30%.

CDR3 length: 13 amino acids. Trimming stripped 10 bases from V and 1 base from J, with 13 bases between. CDR1 and CDR2 from the germline V gene are ENHRY and SYGVKD. Specimen: peripheral blood, collected from a patient treated with radiotherapy plus ipilimumab. This clonotype was sampled from a human donor with non-small cell lung cancer who had stable disease on radiotherapy plus ipilimumab. The chain employs TRBV10-3 and TRBJ1-1; D not resolved. CDR3 residues: CATTPETNTEAFF. DNA of the CDR3: TGTGCCACTACTCCTGAAACGAACACTGAAGCTTTCTTT.